Shown below are 24 T cell receptor beta chains from a single sample sequenced in a study of blood T cell repertoires in COVID-19. The table came from immunoSEQ multiplex PCR; TCRdb's copy has only in-frame clones and leaves some out. The data contain 200,000 to 300,000 clones, approximately 85% of them singletons. What was sequenced was peripheral blood. The origin of the receptors is a man older than 75 with acute or convalescent COVID-19.

This clone appeared once. DNA of the CDR3: TGTGCCAGTAGTATATCTTCCAGCGTAAATGAAAAACTGTTTTTT. The encoded protein is CASSISSSVNEKLFF. V gene TRBV19 combines with J gene TRBJ1-4; no definite D call. V lost 2 bases, J lost 5 bases, and 12 bases lay in between. The CDR3 has 15 amino acids. Germline V CDR1 and CDR2: LNHDA, SQIVND (reference sequence). Complete variable domain (other parts from reference TRBV19 and TRBJ1-4): DGGITQSPKYLFRKEGQNVTLSCEQNLNHDAMYWYRQDPGQGLRLIYYSQIVNDFQKGDIAEGYSVSREKKESFPLTVTSAQKNPTAFYLCASSISSSVNEKLFFGSGTQLSVL.

This clone was counted a single time. The chain carries TRBV24-1 and TRBJ2-3, with 8 bases identical to TRBD2. The CDR3 is 15 amino acids. CDR1 and CDR2 (germline): KGHDR, SFDVKD. V lost 5 bases and J lost 2; bases outside the gene matches: 5. This CDR3 is CATSAKRGLTDTQYF. CDR3 coding DNA: TGTGCCACCAGTGCGAAGCGGGGGCTCACAGATACGCAGTATTTT.

This chain connects TRBV9 to TRBJ2-3, with 7 bases matching TRBD2. V lost 3 bases, J lost 1 base, and 8 bases stayed unmatched. Per germline, CDR1 SGDLS and CDR2 YYNGEE. The CDR3 spans 16 residues. CDR3 bases: TGTGCCAGCAGCGGGTCCTCGGGGGGACGCACAGATACGCAGTATTTT. Translated: CASSGSSGGRTDTQYF. Together with reference TRBV9 and TRBJ2-3, the CDR3 gives the full variable domain: DSGVTQTPKHLITATGQRVTLRCSPRSGDLSVYWYQQSLDQGLQFLIQYYNGEERAKGNILERFSAQQFPDLHSELNLSSLELGDSALYFCASSGSSGGRTDTQYFGPGTRLTVL.

The chain uses TRBV7-2 and TRBJ2-1; a weak D match, TRBD2 (6 bases). The CDR3 has 14 residues. V lost 3 bases and J 6 bases, leaving 12 bases between the germline ends. CDR1 SGHTA and CDR2 FQGNSA come from the germline V gene. Written as DNA, the CDR3 is TGTGCCAGCAGCTTGGCGGGACTGACCAATGAGCAGTTCTTC. Translating it yields CASSLAGLTNEQFF. Combining the CDR3 with reference TRBV7-2 and TRBJ2-1 gives the whole variable domain GAGVSQSPSNKVTEKGKDVELRCDPISGHTALYWYRQSLGQGLEFLIYFQGNSAPDKSGLPSDRFSAERTGGSVSTLTIQRTQQEDSAVYLCASSLAGLTNEQFFGPGTRLTVL.

This chain connects TRBV5-6 to TRBJ1-1, with D uncertain. Germline-derived CDR1 and CDR2 are SGHDT and YYEEEE. The CDR3 is 13 residues long. Trimming cost V 2 bases and J 0 bases, with 5 bases left between them. The CDR3: CASSLQLNTEAFF. DNA of the CDR3: TGTGCCAGCAGCTTACAATTGAACACTGAAGCTTTCTTT.

The chain combines TRBV25-1 with TRBJ2-7; TRBD2 is a possible D gene (6 bases). Deletions cut 1 base from V and 4 bases from J, with 17 bases between. CDR3 size: 16 residues. The germline gives CDR1 MGHDK, CDR2 SYGVNS. The CDR3 reads CASSEWGEARPYEQYF. The CDR3 DNA follows: TGTGCCAGCAGTGAATGGGGGGAGGCACGACCTTACGAGCAGTACTTC.

The rearrangement joins TRBV5-6 to TRBJ2-7; TRBD1 might be the D (6 bases). The germline gives CDR1 SGHDT, CDR2 YYEEEE. The CDR3 runs 16 residues. Deletions cut 4 bases from V and 3 bases from J, with 20 bases between. Here the CDR3 DNA reads TGTGCCAGCAGCCTCGCCGCCGGGACACTCCTCTACGAGCAGTACTTC. It translates to CASSLAAGTLLYEQYF.

This chain links TRBV28 with TRBJ1-5; D perhaps matches TRBD1 (6 bases). This CDR3 contains 13 residues. Germline assignment: CDR1 MDHEN and CDR2 SYDVKM. V was clipped by 5 bases and J by 8 bases, with 13 bases between them. CDR3 amino acids: CASSPSTGKPQHF. DNA for the CDR3: TGTGCCAGCAGTCCCTCCACAGGGAAGCCCCAGCATTTT.

J is TRBJ2-3 and V is TRBV5-1; D not certain. The CDR3 sequence is 15 residues long. The V end lost 3 bases, the J end lost 1 base, and 12 bases lay between the germline ends. CDR1 is SGHRS, CDR2 YFSETQ, per germline. This chain's CDR3 is CASSSVELGTDTQYF. CDR3 nucleotides: TGCGCCAGCAGCTCGGTGGAGTTGGGCACAGATACGCAGTATTTT.

This chain links TRBV5-1 with TRBJ2-7, with 9 bases matching TRBD2. V was pared by 2 bases and J by 2 bases, with 14 bases of the junction left unmatched. The CDR3 has 18 amino acids. Germline CDR1 reads SGHRS; CDR2 reads YFSETQ. The CDR3 region has the DNA TGCGCCAGCAGCTTCTCTGACGAGGCTAGCGGGAACGCCTACGAGCAGTACTTC. It yields the protein CASSFSDEASGNAYEQYF.

The V call is TRBV18, the J call TRBJ1-4; TRBD1 matches 8 bases. From germline, CDR1 is KGHSH and CDR2 LQKENI. The CDR3 has 16 amino acids. V was clipped by 3 bases and J by 8 bases; unmatched bases: 11. The CDR3 sequence: CASSPQGALVGEKLFF. Written as DNA, the CDR3 is TGTGCCAGCTCACCGCAGGGGGCGCTGGTGGGCGAAAAACTGTTTTTT.

This sequence joins TRBV5-4 and TRBJ2-7, with TRBD2 matching 14 bases. Trimming removed 4 bases from V and 7 bases from J; junction bases left unmatched: 7. Germline V gene data show CDR1 as SGHNT and CDR2 as YYREEE (reference sequence). The CDR3 is 15 amino acids. The CDR3 DNA reads TGTGCCAGCAGCCAGCAGGGACTAGCGGGAGATGAGCAGTACTTC. It encodes CASSQQGLAGDEQYF.

CDR3: CASSPQGLSEQYF. CDR3 DNA sequence: TGTGCCAGCAGTCCCCAGGGTCTGAGCGAGCAGTACTTC. The chain uses TRBV2 and TRBJ2-7; D might be TRBD1 (5 bases). V gave up 5 bases and J gave up 6 bases, with 14 bases separating them. The CDR3 extends over 13 amino acids. Germline CDR1 reads SNHLY; CDR2 reads FYNNEI.

Only one count was recorded for this clone. J is TRBJ1-2 and V is TRBV11-2, with D unresolved. The CDR3 covers 17 residues. V lost 5 bases to trimming and J lost 1 base, with 20 bases between them. Germline V gene data show CDR1 as SGHAT and CDR2 as FQNNGV. The CDR3 reads CASSRVSRRRLNYGYTF. The DNA for the CDR3 is TGTGCCAGCAGCCGGGTATCCCGCCGCAGACTTAACTATGGCTACACCTTC. Variable domain in full (rest from reference TRBV11-2 and TRBJ1-2): EAGVAQSPRYKIIEKRQSVAFWCNPISGHATLYWYQQILGQGPKLLIQFQNNGVVDDSQLPKDRFSAERLKGVDSTLKIQPAKLEDSAVYLCASSRVSRRRLNYGYTFGSGTRLTVV.

There are a few counts of this clone. The chain has TRBV19 and TRBJ1-5, with 9 nucleotides matching TRBD1. V dropped 6 bases and J dropped 0; count of bases not matched to a gene: 6. CDR1 and CDR2 (germline): LNHDA, SQIVND (reference sequence). CDR3 length: 16 residues. CDR3 DNA: TGTGCCAGTAGGGGACAGGGACACTATAGCAATCAGCCCCAGCATTTT. Translating gives CASRGQGHYSNQPQHF.

The genes are TRBV7-2 and TRBJ1-1, with a tentative D call TRBD1 (6 bases). CDR1 is SGHTA, CDR2 FQGNSA, per germline. There are 13 residues in the CDR3. V shed 5 bases and J shed 1 base, with 8 bases lying between them. CDR3 DNA: TGTGCCAGCAGCGGACAGCAGAACACTGAAGCTTTCTTT. Protein product: CASSGQQNTEAFF.

In DNA, the CDR3 is TGTGCCAGCAGCCAAGCCCTTCCCAATGAGCAGTTCTTC. Translating gives CASSQALPNEQFF. The chain is built from TRBV3-1 (or the pseudogene TRBV3-2) and TRBJ2-1; no reliable D call. V lost 1 base to trimming and J lost 6 bases, with 7 bases between them. Germline V gene lookup returns CDR1 LGHDT and CDR2 YNNKEL (reference sequence). The CDR3 loop spans 13 amino acids.

The rearrangement joins TRBV18 to TRBJ2-3; D perhaps matches TRBD2 (6 bases). In germline, CDR1 is KGHSH, CDR2 LQKENI. V lost 2 bases, J lost 2 bases, and 14 bases lay in between. The CDR3 has 16 amino acids. The CDR3 sequence: CASSPGTLTYTDTQYF. The CDR3 DNA reads as TGTGCCAGCTCACCAGGGACTCTAACCTACACAGATACGCAGTATTTT.

The chain carries TRBV6-5 and TRBJ1-6; D is possibly TRBD1 (5 bases). CDR1 is MNHEY and CDR2 is SVGAGI in the germline V gene. CDR3 length: 15 amino acids. V gave up 1 base and J gave up 7 bases, with 11 bases separating them. The CDR3 DNA follows: TGTGCCAGCAGTTACTGGACACTGGACAATTCACCCCTCCACTTT. The encoded protein is CASSYWTLDNSPLHF.

This clone showed up just once. For the CDR3, the DNA is TGTGCCAGCACCTTTTCAGGTTCCCAAGAGACCCAGTACTTC. Translated, it gives CASTFSGSQETQYF. The gene calls are TRBV3-1 (or the pseudogene TRBV3-2) and TRBJ2-5, with no clear D. The length of the CDR3 is 14 residues. The V end was cut by 7 bases, the J end by 1 base, with 13 bases between. Germline lookup yields CDR1 LGHDT and CDR2 YNNKEL (reference sequence).

The chain uses TRBV10-3 and TRBJ2-3; D might be TRBD1 (6 bases). CDR1 and CDR2 (germline): ENHRY, SYGVKD. CDR3 length: 14 amino acids. V was pared by 6 bases and J by 0 bases, with 10 bases between. CDR3 DNA: TGTGCCATCAGGGATACAGGGAGCACAGATACGCAGTATTTT. Translation gives CAIRDTGSTDTQYF.

In its sample, this clone was seen a few times. V and J are TRBV4-2 and TRBJ1-3; perhaps TRBD1 as D (6 bases). V shed 6 bases and J shed 4 bases, with 16 bases lying between them. CDR3 length equals 15 residues. From germline, CDR1 is LGHNA and CDR2 YNFKEQ. CDR3 DNA: TGTGCCAGCAGGGCAAGCAGGGGAGACGGAAACACCATATATTTT. It encodes CASRASRGDGNTIYF.

This clone was detected only once. The genes are TRBV6-5 and TRBJ1-2; 10 nucleotides line up with TRBD1. Germline CDR1 reads MNHEY; CDR2 reads SVGAGI. The CDR3 has 15 amino acids. Germline trimming cut 2 bases from V and 5 bases from J; bases unmatched to any gene: 5. This CDR3 reads CASSYPGQGIYGYTF. The CDR3 region has the DNA TGTGCCAGCAGTTACCCGGGACAGGGGATTTATGGCTACACCTTC.

The V gene is TRBV13, the J gene TRBJ1-1; D perhaps matches TRBD1 (5 bases). The germline gives CDR1 PRHDT, CDR2 FYEKMQ (reference sequence). V was pared by 0 bases and J by 10 bases, with 9 bases between. The CDR3 has 12 amino acids. CDR3: CASSLGGGGAFF. CDR3 nucleotides: TGTGCCAGCAGCTTAGGCGGGGGGGGAGCTTTCTTT.